Below, 25 T cell receptor beta chains from the same sample are listed, as sequenced in a study of blood T cell repertoires in COVID-19. Using immunoSEQ multiplex PCR, the repertoire was profiled, and TCRdb retains in-frame clones only, with some absent. The sample lists fewer than 500,000 clones, 80% to 90% occurring once. Source material: PBMCs or T cells enriched from blood (not recorded which). The receptors originated from a man aged 30 to 39 who had recovered from COVID-19.

This clone was seen more than once but under ten times. This chain joins TRBV28 and TRBJ1-2; TRBD1 agrees at 7 bases. J gave up 2 bases and V 6 bases, and 9 bases lay outside the gene matches. The CDR3 covers 15 residues. CDR1 is MDHEN and CDR2 is SYDVKM in the germline V gene. CDR3 region: CASRTPGQQNYGYTF. The CDR3 DNA reads as TGTGCCAGCAGAACCCCGGGACAGCAAAACTATGGCTACACCTTC.

This clone showed up just once. V gene TRBV2 combines with J gene TRBJ2-1; 7 bases are a match to TRBD1. V gave up 5 bases and J gave up 9 bases; unmatched junction bases: 19. This CDR3 is built from 17 residues. CDR1 is SNHLY and CDR2 is FYNNEI in the germline V gene. Here the CDR3 reads CASSSYQGVDVSSEQFF. The DNA for the CDR3 is TGTGCCAGCAGTTCGTACCAGGGGGTAGACGTCTCTTCTGAGCAGTTCTTC.

This chain uses TRBV19 with TRBJ2-1, with 7 bases matching TRBD2. The J segment lost 7 bases and the V segment lost 5 bases, leaving 8 bases of the junction unmatched. Looked up from germline, CDR1 is LNHDA and CDR2 is SQIVND (reference sequence). The CDR3 length is 14 residues. CDR3: CASSDEAGFNEQFF. The DNA for the CDR3 is TGTGCCAGTAGTGACGAAGCGGGATTTAATGAGCAGTTCTTC.

J is TRBJ2-2 and V is TRBV5-1, with 7 positions matching TRBD2. Germline CDR1 is SGHRS and CDR2 is YFSETQ. After removal of 0 bases from V and 5 bases from J, the junction contained 4 bases not matched to a gene. The CDR3 is 15 residues long. The chain's CDR3 is CASSLEAGVTGELFF. Here the CDR3 DNA reads TGCGCCAGCAGCTTGGAGGCGGGAGTGACCGGGGAGCTGTTTTTT.

This clone has just one count. The chain couples TRBV27 to TRBJ2-1; TRBD2 matches 10 bases. The CDR3 contains 18 residues. Trimming took 4 bases from V and 7 from J; bases not matched to a gene: 16. Per the germline V gene, CDR1 is MNHEY and CDR2 is SMNVEV (reference sequence). CDR3 amino acids: CASSSDLLLAGGRNEQFF. The CDR3 DNA is TGTGCCAGCAGTTCCGACCTACTATTAGCGGGGGGTCGGAATGAGCAGTTCTTC.

This chain links TRBV14 with TRBJ2-6, with no clear D. Trimming cost V 3 bases and J 2 bases, with 14 bases left between them. Germline CDR1 SGHDN, CDR2 FVKESK. The CDR3 covers 17 residues. The CDR3 DNA follows: TGTGCCAGCAGCCAGGGTCTTACTACACCTGGGGCCAACGTCCTGACTTTC. It yields the protein CASSQGLTTPGANVLTF.

J is TRBJ2-3 and V is TRBV9; 7 bases match TRBD1. The V segment lost 1 base and the J segment 2 bases; nucleotides outside the gene matches: 4. This CDR3 region has 15 residues. Germline CDR1 is SGDLS and CDR2 is YYNGEE. The DNA for the CDR3 is TGTGCCAGCAGCGTAACGGGACAGACCACAGATACGCAGTATTTT. Translating it yields CASSVTGQTTDTQYF.

CDR3 sequence (DNA): TGTGCCAGCAGCTTAGTAGCGGGAGGGCCTCAGGAGCAGTTCTTC. This sequence encodes CASSLVAGGPQEQFF. The genes are TRBV7-3 and TRBJ2-1, with 11 positions matching TRBD2. This CDR3 has 15 residues. Looked up from germline, CDR1 is SGHTA and CDR2 is FQGTGA. The junction had 7 bases not matched to a gene; V was cut back by 2 bases and J by 10 bases.

This clone was seen a single time. The CDR3 region is CASSFSGITNEKLFF. The DNA for the CDR3 is TGCGCCAGCAGCTTCTCGGGTATAACTAATGAAAAACTGTTTTTT. This rearrangement joins TRBV5-1 to TRBJ1-4; D not certain. The CDR3 totals 15 residues. Germline V gene data show CDR1 as SGHRS and CDR2 as YFSETQ. Trimming removed 2 bases at V and 1 base at J, with 9 bases between.

This chain joins TRBV28 and TRBJ1-1, with D unresolved. Trimming took off 7 bases at V and 2 bases at J, with 14 bases between the two ends. Germline values: CDR1 MDHEN, CDR2 SYDVKM. The CDR3 is made up of 14 amino acids. The CDR3 spells CASIAIDINTEAFF. The DNA of the CDR3 is TGTGCCAGCATCGCCATTGACATTAACACTGAAGCTTTCTTT.

This chain joins TRBV5-1 and TRBJ2-7, with D perhaps TRBD2 (6 bases). The CDR3 consists of 13 residues. The V end was cut by 4 bases, the J end by 7 bases, with 15 bases between. Germline V CDR1 and CDR2: SGHRS, YFSETQ. In nucleotides, the CDR3 is TGCGCCAGCAGCCCGGCTAGCGATTTGGAGCAGTACTTC. Its protein is CASSPASDLEQYF.

The chain is built from TRBV5-1 and TRBJ2-3; 9 bases fit TRBD2. Per the germline V gene, CDR1 is SGHRS and CDR2 is YFSETQ. The V segment lost 3 bases and the J segment 3 bases; nucleotides outside the gene matches: 5. The CDR3 is made up of 15 amino acids. In nucleotides, the CDR3 is TGCGCCAGCAGCTGGCTAGCGGGAAAAACAGATACGCAGTATTTT. Amino acid sequence: CASSWLAGKTDTQYF. The full variable domain, rest sourced from reference TRBV5-1 and TRBJ2-3, is KAGVTQTPRYLIKTRGQQVTLSCSPISGHRSVSWYQQTPGQGLQFLFEYFSETQRNKGNFPGRFSGRQFSNSRSEMNVSTLELGDSALYLCASSWLAGKTDTQYFGPGTRLTVL.

Only one count was recorded for this clone. At the DNA level, this CDR3 is encoded by other sequences in the same sample as well. J is TRBJ1-5 and V is TRBV30; weak D call: TRBD1 (5 bases). The ends were cut back, 0 bases at V and 5 bases at J, with 8 bases in the middle. Germline loops: CDR1 GTSNPN, CDR2 SVGIG (reference sequence). The CDR3 is made up of 13 amino acids. The DNA of the CDR3 is TGTGCCTGGAGTGTACAACAGGATCAGCCCCAGCATTTT. It yields the protein CAWSVQQDQPQHF.

The chain joins TRBV14 to TRBJ2-7; TRBD2 aligns across 9 bases. The CDR3 sequence is 15 residues long. Germline V gene lookup returns CDR1 SGHDN and CDR2 FVKESK. The junction had 6 bases not matched to a gene; V was cut back by 4 bases and J by 2 bases. CDR3 protein: CASSPRAGGPYEQYF. CDR3 coding DNA: TGTGCCAGCAGCCCCCGAGCGGGAGGCCCCTACGAGCAGTACTTC.

This clone has just one count. The CDR3 reads CASSQDRLAGGEEQFF. The CDR3 region has the DNA TGTGCCAGCAGCCAAGATCGGCTAGCGGGAGGGGAAGAGCAGTTCTTC. V and J are TRBV3-1 (or the pseudogene TRBV3-2) and TRBJ2-1; the match to TRBD2 covers 12 bases. V lost 0 bases and J lost 10; bases outside the gene matches: 7. CDR1 is LGHDT, CDR2 YNNKEL, per germline (reference sequence). This CDR3 region has 16 residues.

As regards this clone: Other DNA sequences of this sample code for an identical CDR3. The chain couples TRBV29-1 to TRBJ2-1; D not certain. Germline V gene lookup returns CDR1 SQVTM and CDR2 ANQGSEA. Between the trimmed V and J ends, which lost 4 bases and 6 bases, there was a span of 4 bases. CDR3 length: 10 amino acids. CDR3 sequence (DNA): TGCAGCGTTGGTCTCAATGAGCAGTTCTTC. This codes for CSVGLNEQFF.

The rearrangement joins TRBV7-2 to TRBJ1-2; 8 nucleotides line up with TRBD1. V was clipped by 6 bases and J by 3 bases; unmatched bases: 9. The CDR3 extends over 15 amino acids. CDR1 and CDR2 (germline): SGHTA, FQGNSA. CDR3 sequence reads: CASSETGTGYYGYTF. The CDR3 DNA sequence: TGTGCCAGCAGTGAGACCGGGACAGGATACTATGGCTACACCTTC.

The rearrangement links TRBV6-2 or TRBV6-3 to TRBJ1-5; D uncertain. Per germline, CDR1 MNHEY and CDR2 SVGEGT. The V gene lost 4 bases and the J gene lost 16 bases, with 20 bases spanning the gap. The CDR3 has 13 amino acids. CDR3 region: CASSWQAAGSLHF. The CDR3 nucleotides are TGTGCCAGCAGTTGGCAGGCCGCCGGTTCTCTTCATTTT.

The rearrangement joins TRBV11-2 to TRBJ2-7; tentatively, D is TRBD1 (5 bases). Germline CDR1 and CDR2: SGHAT and FQNNGV. The CDR3 has 15 amino acids. The V gene lost 1 base and the J gene lost 1 base, with 11 bases spanning the gap. In DNA form, the CDR3 reads TGTGCCAGCAGCTTAGGGGCAGGGCGTTCCTACGAGCAGTACTTC. Amino acids: CASSLGAGRSYEQYF.

The chain links TRBV28 to TRBJ1-2; 10 positions agree with TRBD1. After removal of 3 bases from V and 2 bases from J, the junction contained 3 bases not matched to a gene. CDR3 length equals 15 residues. The germline gives CDR1 MDHEN, CDR2 SYDVKM. The CDR3 protein is CASSLPGQGNYGYTF. CDR3 bases: TGTGCCAGCAGTTTGCCGGGACAGGGGAACTATGGCTACACCTTC.

The chain is built from TRBV19 and TRBJ2-1; TRBD1 is a possible D gene (6 bases). Trimming removed 4 bases from V and 0 bases from J, with 13 bases in between. The CDR3 runs 16 residues. Germline V CDR1 and CDR2: LNHDA, SQIVND (reference sequence). The CDR3 loop reads CASSTSTGHSYNEQFF. As DNA, the CDR3 is TGTGCCAGTAGTACCTCGACAGGACACTCCTACAATGAGCAGTTCTTC.

V usage is TRBV7-6 and J usage is TRBJ2-7, with D maybe TRBD1 (6 bases). Trimming stripped 5 bases from V and 7 bases from J, with 18 bases between. The germline V gene has CDR1 SGHVS and CDR2 FNYEAQ. This CDR3 region has 14 residues. The DNA of the CDR3 is TGTGCCAGCAGCCCCTACGCTCAAGGGGGAGAGCAGTACTTC. It translates to CASSPYAQGGEQYF. The full variable domain, in which reference TRBV7-6 and TRBJ2-7 provide the parts outside the CDR3, is GAGVSQSPRYKVTKRGQDVALRCDPISGHVSLYWYRQALGQGPEFLTYFNYEAQQDKSGLPNDRFSAERPEGSISTLTIQRTEQRDSAMYRCASSPYAQGGEQYFGPGTRLTVT.

In this sample, this clone turned up once. The J gene is TRBJ2-2, the V gene TRBV5-1, with 7 bases aligning to TRBD1. Germline CDR1 is SGHRS and CDR2 is YFSETQ. The V segment lost 4 bases and the J segment 5 bases; nucleotides outside the gene matches: 2. CDR3 size: 13 residues. The CDR3 region is CASSQQGTGELFF. DNA of the CDR3: TGCGCCAGCAGCCAACAGGGGACCGGGGAGCTGTTTTTT.

The J gene is TRBJ1-1, the V gene TRBV2; 7 positions match TRBD1. In germline, CDR1 is SNHLY, CDR2 FYNNEI. Trimming removed 7 bases from V and 0 bases from J; junction bases left unmatched: 5. The CDR3 loop spans 14 amino acids. Here the CDR3 reads CASKPGQMNTEAFF. DNA of the CDR3: TGTGCCAGCAAGCCGGGACAGATGAACACTGAAGCTTTCTTT.

The chain recombines TRBV3-1 (or the pseudogene TRBV3-2) with TRBJ1-1, with unresolved D. Germline CDR1 is LGHDT and CDR2 is YNNKEL (reference sequence). The CDR3 is made up of 14 amino acids. With 0 bases removed from V and 2 bases from J, the gap between germline ends came to 7 bases. Here the CDR3 DNA reads TGTGCCAGCAGCCAAGATGGGCGTAACACTGAAGCTTTCTTT. It yields the protein CASSQDGRNTEAFF.